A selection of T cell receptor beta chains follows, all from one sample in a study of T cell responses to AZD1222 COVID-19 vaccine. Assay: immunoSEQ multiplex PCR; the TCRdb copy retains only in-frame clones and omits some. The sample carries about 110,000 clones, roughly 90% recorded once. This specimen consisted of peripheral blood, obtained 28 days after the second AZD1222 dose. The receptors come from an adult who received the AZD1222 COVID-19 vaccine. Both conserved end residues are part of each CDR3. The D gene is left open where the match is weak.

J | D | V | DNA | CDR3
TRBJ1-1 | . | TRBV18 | TGTGCCAGCTCACCCATAAGGTTGCTGGGGGGGGCGATCACTGAAGCTTTCTTT | CASSPIRLLGGAITEAFF
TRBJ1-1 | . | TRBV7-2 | TGTGCCAGCAGCTTAATAAAACAGGGTGGGACTGAAGCTTTCTTT | CASSLIKQGGTEAFF
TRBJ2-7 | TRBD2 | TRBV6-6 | TGTGCCAGCAGGCTCCCGGGGGGAGTCTACGAGCAGTACTTC | CASRLPGGVYEQYF
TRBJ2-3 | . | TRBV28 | TGTGCCAGCAACCGAAATCCCCTAGTTACGCAGTATTTT | CASNRNPLVTQYF
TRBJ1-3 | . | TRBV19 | TGTGCCAGTAGTAGGCTTTGGGCAGAGGCTGGAAACACCATATATTTT | CASSRLWAEAGNTIYF
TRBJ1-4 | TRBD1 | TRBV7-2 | TGTGCCAGCAGCTTAATGGGACAGCAAACAACTAATGAAAAACTGTTTTTT | CASSLMGQQTTNEKLFF
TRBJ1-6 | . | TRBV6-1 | TGTGCCAGCAGCTACTTGAATAATTCACCCCTCCACTTT | CASSYLNNSPLHF
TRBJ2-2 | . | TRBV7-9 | TGTGCCAGCTGCAGGGCGAACACCGGGGAGCTGTTTTTT | CASCRANTGELFF
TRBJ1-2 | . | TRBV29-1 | TGCAGCGCCGCTCAGTCCGAGGGCTATGGCTACACCTTC | CSAAQSEGYGYTF
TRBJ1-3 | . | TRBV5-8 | TGTGCCAGCAGCTGGGACAAGGCTGGAAACACCATATATTTT | CASSWDKAGNTIYF
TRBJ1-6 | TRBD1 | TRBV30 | TGTGCCTGGAGTGACGGGACAGGGGATTCACCCCTCCACTTT | CAWSDGTGDSPLHF
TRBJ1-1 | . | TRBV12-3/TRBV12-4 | TGTGCCAGCAGTTTAATAGTACCTGAAGCTTTCTTT | CASSLIVPEAFF
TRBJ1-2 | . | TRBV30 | TGTGCCTGGACGAGTAGGAGAGGCTATGGCTACACCTTC | CAWTSRRGYGYTF
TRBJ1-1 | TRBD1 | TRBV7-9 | TGTGCCAGCAGCCCCCCGGGGACAGCAAACACTGAAGCTTTCTTT | CASSPPGTANTEAFF